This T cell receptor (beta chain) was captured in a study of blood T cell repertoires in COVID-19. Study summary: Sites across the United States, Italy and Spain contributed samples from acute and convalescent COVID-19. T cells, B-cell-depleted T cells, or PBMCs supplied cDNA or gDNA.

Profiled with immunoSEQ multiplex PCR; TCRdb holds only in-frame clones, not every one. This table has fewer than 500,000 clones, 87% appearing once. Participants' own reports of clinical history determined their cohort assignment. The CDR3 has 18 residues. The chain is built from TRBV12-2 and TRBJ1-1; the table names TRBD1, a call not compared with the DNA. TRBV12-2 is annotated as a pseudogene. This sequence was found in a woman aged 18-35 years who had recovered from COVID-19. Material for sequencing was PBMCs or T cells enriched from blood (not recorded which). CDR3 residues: CASRPPGQGCTRYTEAFF. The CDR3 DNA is TGTGCAAGTCGCCCGCCTGGACAGGGCTGTACTAGGTACACTGAAGCTTTCTTT.